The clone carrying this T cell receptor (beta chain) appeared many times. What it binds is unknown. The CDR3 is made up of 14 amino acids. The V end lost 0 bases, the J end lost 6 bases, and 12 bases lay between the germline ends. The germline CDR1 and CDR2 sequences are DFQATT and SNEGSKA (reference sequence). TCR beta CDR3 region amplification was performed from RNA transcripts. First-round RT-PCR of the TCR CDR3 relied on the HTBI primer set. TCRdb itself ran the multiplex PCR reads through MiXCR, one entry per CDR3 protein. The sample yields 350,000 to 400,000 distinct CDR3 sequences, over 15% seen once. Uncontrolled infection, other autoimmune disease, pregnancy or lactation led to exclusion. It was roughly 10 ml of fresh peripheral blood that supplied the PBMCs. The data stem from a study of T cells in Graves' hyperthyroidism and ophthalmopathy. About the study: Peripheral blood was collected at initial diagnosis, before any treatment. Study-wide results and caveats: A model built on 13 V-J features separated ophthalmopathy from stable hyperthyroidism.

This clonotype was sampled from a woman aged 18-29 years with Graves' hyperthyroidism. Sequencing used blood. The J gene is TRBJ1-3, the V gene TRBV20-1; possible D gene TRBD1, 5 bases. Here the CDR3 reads CSAREPGPENTIYF. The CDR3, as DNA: TGCAGTGCTAGAGAGCCGGGGCCTGAAAACACCATATATTTT.